A single sample gave rise to the 11 T cell receptor beta chains below, sequenced in a study of HIV-infected patients and healthy controls. The repertoire came from unfractionated whole blood and reflected all unsorted peripheral T cells. Alpha and beta constant-region primers primed reverse transcription of around 0.5 ug RNA. Separate chain-specific third strand synthesis with multiplexing indices produced the alpha and beta libraries. TCRdb passed the 5' RACE reads through MiXCR, listing each CDR3 protein once. The sample lists some 10,000 distinct CDR3 sequences; 5.8% were seen once. Material: blood. The receptor source for this set is an adult in good health.

This clonotype is deemed medium-sized. The chain joins TRBV29-1 to TRBJ2-6, with D perhaps TRBD2 (5 bases). Germline assignment: CDR1 SQVTM and CDR2 ANQGSEA. CDR3 length equals 12 residues. Trimming removed 4 bases from V and 6 bases from J, with 7 bases in between. The CDR3: CSVGELANVLTF. The CDR3, as DNA: TGCAGCGTTGGGGAGTTGGCCAACGTCCTGACTTTC.

This clonotype is classed as medium-sized (0.01 to 0.1%). The chain recombines TRBV10-3 with TRBJ2-7; D may be TRBD1 (7 bases). Germline CDR1 and CDR2: ENHRY and SYGVKD. This CDR3 is built from 14 residues. V lost 7 bases to trimming and J lost 3 bases, with 16 bases between them. Here the CDR3 reads CAITPGQTSYEQYF. The CDR3 DNA reads TGTGCCATCACCCCGGGACAGACTAGCTACGAGCAGTACTTC.

Judged by abundance, this clonotype is medium-sized. Here the CDR3 reads CSARRGQGESLAGRPQHF. The CDR3 bases are TGCAGTGCTAGGAGGGGGCAAGGCGAATCGTTGGCGGGTCGGCCCCAGCATTTT. The genes are TRBV20-1 and TRBJ1-5; 7 bases map to TRBD1. V was pared by 3 bases and J by 9 bases, with 23 bases of the junction left unmatched. The CDR3 runs to 18 residues. CDR1 and CDR2 (germline): DFQATT, SNEGSKA (reference sequence).

Judged by abundance, this clonotype is medium-sized. The gene calls are TRBV29-1 and TRBJ2-3; D is unclear. Trimming cost V 2 bases and J 6 bases, with 9 bases left between them. Germline V lookup: CDR1 SQVTM, CDR2 ANQGSEA. This CDR3 spans 12 amino acids. CDR3 nucleotides: TGCAGCGTTGAATGGGGTCAGGATACGCAGTATTTT. This codes for CSVEWGQDTQYF.

This clonotype counts as medium-sized. V is TRBV29-1 and J is TRBJ2-3; weak D call: TRBD2 (5 bases). Germline loops: CDR1 SQVTM, CDR2 ANQGSEA. The germline V and J ends were trimmed by 6 bases and 3 bases, with 19 bases remaining between them. This CDR3 comprises 15 residues. The CDR3 here is CSVRDGSLSTDTQYF. The CDR3 coding sequence is TGCAGCGTAAGAGATGGGAGTTTAAGTACAGATACGCAGTATTTT.

By proportion, this clonotype is medium-sized (0.01 to 0.1%). The chain combines TRBV7-9 with TRBJ1-5; D gene uncertain. The V end was cut by 2 bases, the J end by 4 bases, with 6 bases between. The V gene's germline CDR1 is SEHNR and CDR2 FQNEAQ (reference sequence). CDR3 size: 13 residues. CDR3 sequence (DNA): TGTGCCAGCAGCTTAAGCTTAAATCAGCCCCAGCATTTT. Its translation: CASSLSLNQPQHF.

This clonotype has more than one count but fewer than ten. This rearrangement joins TRBV20-1 to TRBJ2-3; 8 bases agree with TRBD2. This CDR3 region has 14 residues. Germline V gives CDR1 DFQATT, CDR2 SNEGSKA (reference sequence). J lost 6 bases, V lost 0 bases, and 5 bases had no gene match. This chain's CDR3 is CSARDSGGPDTQYF. In DNA form, the CDR3 reads TGCAGTGCTAGAGACTCGGGAGGGCCGGATACGCAGTATTTT.

There are many counts of this clonotype. The V gene is TRBV14, the J gene TRBJ2-1; TRBD1 matches 8 bases. This CDR3 region has 18 residues. V lost 2 bases and J lost 6; bases outside the gene matches: 15. Germline CDR1 SGHDN, CDR2 FVKESK. The DNA for the CDR3 is TGTGCCAGCAGCCAACGATCCGGGACAGGATTGTCTGCCAATGAGCAGTTCTTC. Translated: CASSQRSGTGLSANEQFF. Full variable domain (outside the CDR3, taken from reference TRBV14 and TRBJ2-1): EAGVTQFPSHSVIEKGQTVTLRCDPISGHDNLYWYRRVMGKEIKFLLHFVKESKQDESGMPNNRFLAERTGGTYSTLKVQPAELEDSGVYFCASSQRSGTGLSANEQFFGPGTRLTVL.

This clonotype was counted a single time. This chain joins TRBV4-1 and TRBJ1-1; a weak D match, TRBD1 (5 bases). Germline CDR1 is MGHRA and CDR2 is YSYEKL. V dropped 0 bases and J dropped 1 base, with 9 bases sitting between them. The CDR3 spans 15 residues. CDR3 DNA sequence: TGCGCCAGCAGCCAAGAGAAACAGGCGAACACTGAAGCTTTCTTT. Translation: CASSQEKQANTEAFF.

Relative to its sample, this clonotype is medium-sized. This chain uses TRBV5-1 with TRBJ2-3, with D uncertain. CDR3 length: 15 residues. Trimming shortened V by 1 base and J by 4 bases, and 13 bases separated the two germline ends. The germline V gene has CDR1 SGHRS and CDR2 YFSETQ. The DNA for the CDR3 is TGCGCCAGCAGCTTGAACAGTGCTGTTGCAGATACGCAGTATTTT. Protein product: CASSLNSAVADTQYF.

In its sample, this clonotype was seen many times. The gene calls are TRBV10-3 and TRBJ1-1; D call uncertain. There are 14 residues in the CDR3. The V and J ends lost 0 bases and 2 bases respectively, with 7 bases between them. CDR1 ENHRY and CDR2 SYGVKD come from the germline V gene. CDR3 DNA: TGTGCCATCAGTGAGTCGCCAGTTAACACTGAAGCTTTCTTT. Its translation: CAISESPVNTEAFF.